This T cell receptor (beta chain) was obtained from a study of blood T cell repertoires in COVID-19. Study as a whole: Sample material is recorded as cDNA or gDNA derived from T cells, B-cell-depleted T cells, or PBMCs.

CDR3 size: 15 residues. Germline assignment: CDR1 SGDLS and CDR2 YYNGEE. The junction had 9 bases not matched to a gene; V was cut back by 3 bases and J by 5 bases. The authors' processing: It was from reference gene primer amplification that nucleated cell counts were estimated. The method was immunoSEQ multiplex PCR; TCRdb's version includes in-frame clones alone and lacks a portion of them. The DNA was the basis for D and trimming; V, J and clone size are from that table. The sample consists of 200,000 to 300,000 clones, about 85% of them appearing once. This receptor was taken from a man in his fifties or sixties who had recovered from COVID-19. V and J are TRBV9 and TRBJ2-3, with 7 nucleotides matching TRBD2. Material: peripheral blood. CDR3 sequence: CASSGGSGGGDTQYF. The DNA for the CDR3 is TGTGCCAGCAGCGGCGGGAGTGGGGGTGGAGATACGCAGTATTTT.